The source of this TCR beta chain is a study of blood T cell repertoires in COVID-19. Study as a whole: Italy, Spain and the United States were the sources of the convalescent and acute COVID-19 samples.

Clones were read by immunoSEQ multiplex PCR, and TCRdb kept only the in-frame ones, dropping some. The repertoire includes roughly 240,000 clones, 65% to 90% of them detected once, and around 10% sits in the top ten. The CDR3 contains 14 residues. V gave up 6 bases and J gave up 3 bases; unmatched junction bases: 4. Germline lookup yields CDR1 SGHTA and CDR2 FQGTGA. Input material: PBMCs or T cells enriched from blood (not recorded which). The genes are TRBV7-3 and TRBJ2-1, with 8 bases identical to TRBD2. This clonotype originated in a woman in her forties or fifties with acute COVID-19. CDR3 nucleotides: TGTGCCAGCAGTGGCGGGGGGCTCTACAATGAGCAGTTCTTC. Residues: CASSGGGLYNEQFF.